One and the same sample provided the 17 T cell receptor beta chains below, sequenced in a study of shared clonotypes between healthy human individuals. Sequenced by immunoSEQ multiplex PCR; TCRdb stores in-frame clones only, minus some. Of a few million clones in the sample, 85% to 95% were seen once. The source material was naive CD4+ T cells from PBMCs. The subset: CD45RA+ positively selected. These receptors were taken from a man aged 18 to 29 in good health. Some clones in this sample may be carry-over from other donors' samples.

The chain uses TRBV28 and TRBJ2-1, with 8 bases identical to TRBD2. Germline CDR1 and CDR2: MDHEN and SYDVKM. CDR3 size: 14 residues. The V and J ends lost 9 bases and 6 bases, in that order; junction bases with no gene match: 10. CDR3 loop: CARGSGRGFNEQFF. The CDR3 coding sequence is TGTGCCAGGGGAAGCGGGAGAGGGTTCAATGAGCAGTTCTTC.

This rearrangement joins TRBV29-1 to TRBJ2-7, with 8 bases identical to TRBD2. With V trimmed by 0 bases and J by 0 bases, 10 bases remained unmatched. CDR3 length: 17 residues. Germline CDR1 is SQVTM and CDR2 is ANQGSEA. CDR3 in amino acids: CSVEDPRQRGSSYEQYF. CDR3 nucleotide sequence: TGCAGCGTTGAAGATCCACGACAGCGGGGGAGCTCCTACGAGCAGTACTTC.

J is TRBJ2-7 and V is TRBV5-1; TRBD1 matches at 7 bases. Germline CDR1 and CDR2: SGHRS and YFSETQ. V shed 4 bases, J shed 7 bases, and the junction held 14 bases outside the gene matches. The length of the CDR3 is 15 residues. CDR3 in amino acids: CASSPRDSQSGEQYF. CDR3 bases: TGCGCCAGCAGCCCCCGGGACAGCCAGTCCGGGGAGCAGTACTTC.

This clone is a singleton in its sample. The chain joins TRBV4-1 to TRBJ2-1; the D is unclear. The V and J ends lost 5 bases and 10 bases respectively, with 15 bases between them. The CDR3 extends over 13 amino acids. Germline assignment: CDR1 MGHRA and CDR2 YSYEKL. This CDR3 reads CASSVAAVWEQFF. The CDR3 nucleotides are TGCGCCAGCAGCGTAGCTGCGGTATGGGAGCAGTTCTTC.

To note about this clone: Other DNA sequences in the same sample also yield this CDR3. The chain employs TRBV5-1 and TRBJ2-1; 13 bases are shared with TRBD2. V was pared by 8 bases and J by 6 bases, with 2 bases of the junction left unmatched. The V gene's germline CDR1 is SGHRS and CDR2 YFSETQ. This CDR3 comprises 13 residues. CDR3 residues: CASRTSGSNEQFF. The CDR3 DNA is TGCGCCAGTCGGACTAGCGGGAGCAATGAGCAGTTCTTC.

This clone was counted once. The chain links TRBV6-1 to TRBJ1-1; TRBD1 matches at 9 bases. The V gene's germline CDR1 is MNHNS and CDR2 SASEGT. Trimming cost V 5 bases and J 4 bases; bases outside gene matches: 2. The CDR3 is made up of 13 amino acids. The CDR3 loop reads CASSTGQGTEAFF. As DNA, the CDR3 is TGTGCCAGCAGTACGGGACAGGGCACTGAAGCTTTCTTT.

The chain combines TRBV10-3 with TRBJ1-5; maybe TRBD1 (6 bases). Germline V CDR1 and CDR2: ENHRY, SYGVKD. Trimming removed 10 bases at V and 0 bases at J, with 22 bases between. The CDR3 totals 17 residues. CDR3 sequence: CATHSGGFFDSNQPQHF. As DNA, the CDR3 is TGTGCCACCCACTCGGGGGGCTTCTTCGATAGCAATCAGCCCCAGCATTTT.

The CDR3 DNA reads TGTGCCAGCAGCCGGATGACAGGGAGTATGGAGACCCAGTACTTC. This encodes CASSRMTGSMETQYF. The rearrangement uses TRBV7-6 and TRBJ2-5; 7 nucleotides match TRBD1. V lost 5 bases and J lost 5; bases outside the gene matches: 11. CDR3 length equals 15 residues. Germline values: CDR1 SGHVS, CDR2 FNYEAQ.

This clone has only a few counts. V is TRBV19 and J is TRBJ1-2; no clear D gene. The CDR3 runs 13 residues. Trimming took 5 bases from V and 0 from J, leaving 7 bases between them. Germline V CDR1 and CDR2: LNHDA, SQIVND (reference sequence). The CDR3 here is CASSAGPNYGYTF. Written as DNA, the CDR3 is TGTGCCAGTAGTGCCGGGCCTAACTATGGCTACACCTTC.

This chain joins TRBV9 and TRBJ2-7, with a weak D call TRBD1 (5 bases). Per the germline V gene, CDR1 is SGDLS and CDR2 is YYNGEE. The CDR3 loop spans 15 amino acids. Trimming removed 4 bases at V and 4 bases at J, with 18 bases between. The CDR3 bases are TGTGCCAGCAGCCCAGGATGGGGCTACGGGTACGAGCAGTACTTC. This translates into CASSPGWGYGYEQYF.

The rearrangement joins TRBV7-2 to TRBJ1-1; 7 bases fit TRBD1. V was clipped by 3 bases and J by 1 base; unmatched bases: 2. Germline V gene lookup returns CDR1 SGHTA and CDR2 FQGNSA. The CDR3 is made up of 14 amino acids. In nucleotides, the CDR3 is TGTGCCAGCAGCTTGCACAGGGGGAACACTGAAGCTTTCTTT. It encodes CASSLHRGNTEAFF.

This chain joins TRBV9 and TRBJ2-5; 8 bases are a match to TRBD1. The CDR3 has 15 amino acids. V gave up 3 bases and J gave up 5 bases; unmatched junction bases: 9. CDR1 is SGDLS, CDR2 YYNGEE, per germline. The CDR3 region has the DNA TGTGCCAGCAGCGCCCCCAGGGGGCAGGGGGAGACCCAGTACTTC. Its protein is CASSAPRGQGETQYF.

Comment on this clone: This sample also contains other DNA sequences that code for the same CDR3. This sequence joins TRBV28 and TRBJ1-2; 7 bases are shared with TRBD1. The CDR3 sequence is 14 residues long. V shed 5 bases and J 4 bases; nucleotides not matched to a gene: 7. CDR1 and CDR2 (germline): MDHEN, SYDVKM. The CDR3, as DNA: TGTGCCAGCAGTCCTCCCGGGACAGCCTATGGCTACACCTTC. It is translated as CASSPPGTAYGYTF.

This clone appeared once. This chain joins TRBV6-4 and TRBJ2-1; D not certain. The CDR3 is 16 residues long. The germline V gene encodes CDR1 MRHNA and CDR2 SNTAGT. V was pared by 4 bases and J by 7 bases, with 20 bases between. CDR3 residues: CASSALSTTPQNEQFF. The CDR3 DNA reads as TGTGCCAGCAGTGCCCTTAGCACCACACCCCAGAATGAGCAGTTCTTC.

The rearrangement uses TRBV4-2 and TRBJ2-5; tentatively, D is TRBD2 (6 bases). V dropped 3 bases and J dropped 2 bases, with 7 bases sitting between them. The V gene's germline CDR1 is LGHNA and CDR2 YNFKEQ. The CDR3 has 13 residues. The CDR3 reads CASSQGGQETQYF. DNA for the CDR3: TGTGCCAGCAGCCAGGGGGGACAAGAGACCCAGTACTTC.

The chain links TRBV28 to TRBJ1-4; D call uncertain. CDR3 size: 13 residues. Trimming left V 4 bases short and J 8 bases short, with 11 bases between. Per the germline V gene, CDR1 is MDHEN and CDR2 is SYDVKM. The CDR3 region is CASSSHLLEKLFF. The DNA of the CDR3 is TGTGCCAGCAGTTCCCATCTCCTGGAAAAACTGTTTTTT. The whole variable domain, filled in from reference TRBV28 and TRBJ1-4, reads DVKVTQSSRYLVKRTGEKVFLECVQDMDHENMFWYRQDPGLGLRLIYFSYDVKMKEKGDIPEGYSVSREKKERFSLILESASTNQTSMYLCASSSHLLEKLFFGSGTQLSVL.

J is TRBJ2-7 and V is TRBV11-3; D remains unclear. The V and J ends lost 1 base and 3 bases respectively, with 7 bases between them. This CDR3 is built from 13 residues. Germline values: CDR1 SGHNT, CDR2 YENEEA. The CDR3 reads CASSLGLNYEQYF. The DNA of the CDR3 is TGTGCCAGCAGCTTAGGTCTAAACTACGAGCAGTACTTC.